One T cell receptor (beta chain) is described in this entry. Its antigen remains unknown. The sample comes from a study of beta chain features in type 1 diabetes. The study's findings and limits: All four CD4+ subsets from Type 1 diabetes patients carried moderately but significantly shorter TCRB CDR3s.

The authors reverse transcribed all of the isolated RNA, so sequencing captured expressed TCRB transcripts. Here immunoSEQ multiplex PCR was the method, and the copy in TCRdb shows in-frame clones only, minus some. The repertoire holds 140,000 or so clones, with around 13% as singletons. V gave up 8 bases and J gave up 6 bases, with 20 bases separating them. The CDR3 is made up of 15 amino acids. Per germline, CDR1 SGHTA and CDR2 FQGNSA. The rearrangement joins TRBV7-2 to TRBJ1-5; no reliable D call. Sequenced: central memory CD4+ T cells from blood. This TCR was recovered from a man aged 18-30 years with type 1 diabetes. The chain's CDR3 is CASHSSAAIRQPQHF. The DNA of the CDR3 is TGTGCCAGCCACTCTAGCGCGGCGATTCGTCAGCCCCAGCATTTT.